Listed below are T cell receptor beta chains from one sample, sequenced in a study of cytomegalovirus exposure and HLA in healthy donors. Assay used: immunoSEQ multiplex PCR; TCRdb lists only in-frame clones, some missing. The sample has 150,000 or so clones, roughly 80% seen once. Sequencing used PBMCs. The receptors were sampled from a man aged 40-49 years in good health and CMV-seropositive. Both conserved end residues are part of each CDR3. The D gene is left open where the match is weak. Size is omitted from some rows. Given values are once, few, many or a class for expanded clones.

V gene	J gene	clone size	D gene	CDR3 protein	CDR3 DNA
TRBV18	TRBJ2-1	few	TRBD2	CASSPTTGLAGLSYNEQFF	TGTGCCAGCTCACCCACCACGGGACTAGCGGGACTCTCCTACAATGAGCAGTTCTTC
TRBV13	TRBJ2-3	NA	TRBD2	CASRLGVAGVWSTTDTQYF	TGTGCCAGCAGACTCGGGGTAGCGGGTGTGTGGAGCACCACAGATACGCAGTATTTT
TRBV11-2	TRBJ2-2	NA	NA	CASSLSVGNTGELFF	TGTGCCAGCAGCTTAAGCGTGGGGAACACCGGGGAGCTGTTTTTT
TRBV9	TRBJ2-7	few	TRBD2	CASSPPSGSYEQYF	TGTGCCAGCAGCCCGCCTAGCGGGTCCTACGAGCAGTACTTC
TRBV30	TRBJ2-5	NA	NA	CAWSPPGPGVETQYF	TGTGCCTGGAGTCCTCCCGGGCCGGGAGTAGAGACCCAGTACTTC
TRBV11-2	TRBJ2-1	NA	NA	CASSSAGLSSSYNEQFF	TGTGCCAGCAGCTCGGCGGGACTCTCGAGCTCCTACAATGAGCAGTTCTTC
TRBV2	TRBJ2-7	NA	TRBD2	CASIRLAGSSAYEQYF	TGTGCCAGCATAAGGCTAGCGGGGAGTTCGGCCTACGAGCAGTACTTC
TRBV9	TRBJ2-1	NA	TRBD2	CASSVLAGNYNEQFF	TGTGCCAGCAGCGTCCTAGCGGGAAACTACAATGAGCAGTTCTTC
TRBV4-2	TRBJ1-5	NA	TRBD1	CASSQERDSAINQPQHF	TGTGCCAGCAGCCAAGAAAGGGACAGCGCCATTAATCAGCCCCAGCATTTT
TRBV20-1	TRBJ1-2	NA	TRBD1	CSASATGDYTF	TGCAGTGCTAGTGCCACAGGGGACTACACCTTC
TRBV28	TRBJ1-6	NA	NA	CASSLGQGGVLIYNSPLHF	TGTGCCAGCAGTTTAGGGCAGGGAGGAGTGCTTATCTATAATTCACCCCTCCACTTT
TRBV4-3	TRBJ2-7	once	TRBD1	CASSQDTGTGSYEQYF	TGCGCCAGCAGCCAAGACACCGGGACAGGGTCCTACGAGCAGTACTTC
TRBV7-9	TRBJ2-6	few	NA	CASSLSGTVSGANGLTF	TGTGCCAGCAGCTTATCCGGGACTGTGTCTGGGGCCAACGGCCTGACTTTC
TRBV2	TRBJ2-3	NA	NA	CASSEDREWGDTQYF	TGTGCCAGCAGTGAAGACAGGGAGTGGGGAGATACGCAGTATTTT
TRBV7-9	TRBJ2-7	NA	TRBD2	CSSSLGGPSSGRVHEQYF	TGTTCCAGCAGCTTAGGGGGCCCTTCCAGCGGGAGGGTTCACGAGCAGTACTTC
TRBV30	TRBJ2-4	NA	NA	CAWASRNIQYF	TGTGCCTGGGCCAGTCGAAACATTCAGTACTTC
TRBV7-9	TRBJ2-2	NA	NA	CASSFVPGTNTGELFF	TGTGCCAGCAGCTTCGTCCCAGGGACAAACACCGGGGAGCTGTTTTTT
TRBV4-1	TRBJ2-3	few	NA	CASSPYEAVGLTDTQYF	TGCGCCAGCAGCCCATACGAGGCGGTGGGACTCACAGATACGCAGTATTTT
TRBV20-1	TRBJ2-7	NA	NA	CSARGGYEQYF	TGCAGTGCCCGGGGAGGTTACGAGCAGTACTTC
TRBV6-1	TRBJ2-3	NA	TRBD2	CASSEQREVTDTQYF	TGTGCCAGCAGTGAACAGCGGGAGGTCACAGATACGCAGTATTTT
TRBV7-3	TRBJ2-7	NA	TRBD2	CASSLTGLAGGPQYF	TGTGCCAGCAGCTTAACGGGACTAGCGGGAGGACCGCAGTACTTC
TRBV5-1	TRBJ2-7	NA	NA	CASAREGLAYEQYF	TGCGCCAGCGCCCGGGAAGGGTTGGCCTACGAGCAGTACTTC
TRBV6-4	TRBJ2-3	NA	NA	CASSDRGSDTQYF	TGTGCCAGCAGTGACAGAGGGTCAGATACGCAGTATTTT
TRBV28	TRBJ2-1	once	NA	CASRDIRRVPDNEQFF	TGTGCCAGCCGCGATATACGGCGGGTGCCAGACAATGAGCAGTTCTTC